Shown below are 32 T cell receptor beta chains from a single sample sequenced in a study of blood T cell repertoires in COVID-19. The assay was immunoSEQ multiplex PCR, and TCRdb's table has in-frame clones only and misses some. The sample has 100,000 or so clones; about nine tenths are singletons. The sample was peripheral blood. These receptors originate from a woman aged 50 to 60 with COVID-19, enrolled during active disease.

The genes are TRBV15 and TRBJ1-5; maybe TRBD1 (6 bases). Trimming pared 5 bases from V and 1 base from J, leaving 12 bases between. Germline V lookup: CDR1 LNHNV, CDR2 YYDKDF (reference sequence). The CDR3 runs to 15 residues. The CDR3, as DNA: TGTGCCACCAGCTCCAGTAGGGGGAGCAATCAGCCCCAGCATTTT. Amino acids: CATSSSRGSNQPQHF.

V and J are TRBV9 and TRBJ2-3; TRBD2 agrees at 12 bases. The CDR3 consists of 15 residues. Per germline, CDR1 SGDLS and CDR2 YYNGEE. With V trimmed by 3 bases and J by 5 bases, 4 bases remained unmatched. The CDR3 protein is CASSAEGLAGDTQYF. Here the CDR3 DNA reads TGTGCCAGCAGCGCCGAGGGACTAGCGGGAGATACGCAGTATTTT.

The chain uses TRBV12-3 or TRBV12-4 and TRBJ1-1, with D possibly being TRBD1 (6 bases). CDR3 size: 13 residues. Trimming removed 6 bases at V and 6 bases at J, with 14 bases between. CDR3 region: CASRQGTRAEAFF. CDR3 bases: TGTGCCAGCAGACAGGGAACCCGCGCTGAAGCTTTCTTT.

The chain employs TRBV2 and TRBJ1-4; D is perhaps TRBD1 (6 bases). With 5 bases removed from V and 6 bases from J, the gap between germline ends came to 19 bases. The CDR3 is 16 amino acids. Germline V gives CDR1 SNHLY, CDR2 FYNNEI. CDR3 DNA sequence: TGTGCCAGCAGTTCCTCCGGAGGAGGGGGGGATGAAAAACTGTTTTTT. It codes for CASSSSGGGGDEKLFF.

This chain links TRBV3-1 (or the pseudogene TRBV3-2) with TRBJ1-6; possible D gene TRBD1, 5 bases. CDR3 size: 15 residues. V gave up 4 bases and J gave up 7 bases, with 14 bases separating them. The V gene's germline CDR1 is LGHDT and CDR2 YNNKEL (reference sequence). CDR3 coding DNA: TGTGCCAGCAGCCCTCGGACACCAGTAAATTCACCCCTCCACTTT. It translates to CASSPRTPVNSPLHF.

This chain connects TRBV28 to TRBJ2-7, with 8 bases matching TRBD1. J was trimmed by 3 bases and V by 6 bases; bases with no gene match: 7. The CDR3 length is 14 residues. Germline-derived CDR1 and CDR2 are MDHEN and SYDVKM. Written as DNA, the CDR3 is TGTGCCAGCAGCGGGACAGGCCCGTTCTACGAGCAGTACTTC. It specifies CASSGTGPFYEQYF.

V and J are TRBV11-2 and TRBJ2-5; 7 positions agree with TRBD1. The V and J ends lost 3 bases and 5 bases, in that order; junction bases with no gene match: 9. This CDR3 region has 15 residues. Germline V CDR1 and CDR2: SGHAT, FQNNGV. CDR3 DNA: TGTGCCAGCAGCTTCGCCTCCGACAGGGACGAGACCCAGTACTTC. It codes for CASSFASDRDETQYF.

The chain links TRBV27 to TRBJ2-1, with D perhaps TRBD2 (6 bases). Germline loops: CDR1 MNHEY, CDR2 SMNVEV (reference sequence). The V and J ends lost 8 bases and 1 base respectively, with 12 bases between them. The CDR3 has 14 amino acids. CDR3 sequence (DNA): TGTGCCAGCTGCCGGGACTGGTCCTACAATGAGCAGTTCTTC. Protein product: CASCRDWSYNEQFF.

This chain uses TRBV15 with TRBJ1-4; 10 bases map to TRBD1. Germline V gives CDR1 LNHNV, CDR2 YYDKDF (reference sequence). The CDR3 runs 17 residues. Trimming cost V 0 bases and J 6 bases; bases outside gene matches: 7. The CDR3 loop reads CATSRDHPGTGDEKLFF. The CDR3 DNA follows: TGTGCCACCAGCAGAGATCACCCCGGGACAGGGGATGAAAAACTGTTTTTT.

This clone was counted once. The rearrangement uses TRBV7-3 and TRBJ2-1; 8 bases match TRBD2. CDR1 and CDR2 (germline): SGHTA, FQGTGA. This CDR3 contains 15 residues. With V trimmed by 4 bases and J by 6 bases, 8 bases remained unmatched. The CDR3 nucleotides are TGTGCCAGCAGCTCCTCGTCCGGGACTAGCAATGAGCAGTTCTTC. Protein sequence: CASSSSSGTSNEQFF. The whole variable domain, filled in from reference TRBV7-3 and TRBJ2-1, reads GAGVSQTPSNKVTEKGKYVELRCDPISGHTALYWYRQSLGQGPEFLIYFQGTGAADDSGLPNDRFFAVRPEGSVSTLKIQRTERGDSAVYLCASSSSSGTSNEQFFGPGTRLTVL.

The chain carries TRBV19 and TRBJ1-1; 8 positions agree with TRBD1. In germline, CDR1 is LNHDA, CDR2 SQIVND (reference sequence). This CDR3 has 14 residues. V lost 3 bases, J lost 6 bases, and 6 bases stayed unmatched. The CDR3 here is CASSMTGVGSEAFF. In DNA form, the CDR3 reads TGTGCCAGTAGTATGACAGGGGTTGGGTCTGAAGCTTTCTTT.

The chain combines TRBV5-1 with TRBJ2-2, with TRBD1 matching over 9 bases. J lost 5 bases, V lost 0 bases, and 8 bases had no gene match. This CDR3 comprises 17 residues. CDR1 SGHRS and CDR2 YFSETQ come from the germline V gene. CDR3 nucleotide sequence: TGCGCCAGCAGCTTGGGCAACAGGGGGCGAGGGACCGGGGAGCTGTTTTTT. Translating it yields CASSLGNRGRGTGELFF. Drawing the rest from reference TRBV5-1 and TRBJ2-2, the complete variable domain is KAGVTQTPRYLIKTRGQQVTLSCSPISGHRSVSWYQQTPGQGLQFLFEYFSETQRNKGNFPGRFSGRQFSNSRSEMNVSTLELGDSALYLCASSLGNRGRGTGELFFGEGSRLTVL.

The rearrangement uses TRBV7-3 and TRBJ2-3; TRBD2 might be the D (5 bases). V was trimmed by 3 bases and J by 0 bases, leaving 10 bases between them. Per the germline V gene, CDR1 is SGHTA and CDR2 is FQGTGA. CDR3 size: 15 residues. CDR3 coding DNA: TGTGCCAGCAGCTTGTCCGGACTCAGCACAGATACGCAGTATTTT. This translates into CASSLSGLSTDTQYF.

The chain uses TRBV3-1 (or the pseudogene TRBV3-2) and TRBJ1-1; D is undetermined. Trimming left V 4 bases short and J 8 bases short, with 11 bases between. This CDR3 contains 12 residues. Germline V gene sequence: CDR1 LGHDT, CDR2 YNNKEL (reference sequence). CDR3 residues: CASSLLQNEAFF. For the CDR3, the DNA is TGTGCCAGCAGCCTTTTACAGAACGAAGCTTTCTTT.

This chain links TRBV7-2 with TRBJ1-5; TRBD1 aligns across 7 bases. Germline-derived CDR1 and CDR2 are SGHTA and FQGNSA. J gave up 6 bases and V 5 bases, and 10 bases lay outside the gene matches. This CDR3 has 15 residues. The CDR3 nucleotides read TGTGCCAGCAGCGAGGGGGTCAGGGGGATTCAGCCCCAGCATTTT. Translated: CASSEGVRGIQPQHF. Full variable domain (rest looked up from reference TRBV7-2 and TRBJ1-5): GAGVSQSPSNKVTEKGKDVELRCDPISGHTALYWYRQSLGQGLEFLIYFQGNSAPDKSGLPSDRFSAERTGGSVSTLTIQRTQQEDSAVYLCASSEGVRGIQPQHFGDGTRLSIL.

V and J are TRBV5-6 and TRBJ2-5; TRBD2 aligns across 14 bases. The length of the CDR3 is 16 residues. V shed 0 bases, J shed 4 bases, and the junction held 2 bases outside the gene matches. CDR1 and CDR2 from the germline V gene are SGHDT and YYEEEE. CDR3 DNA: TGTGCCAGCAGCTTGGGACTAGCGGGGGGGCCAGAGACCCAGTACTTC. It encodes CASSLGLAGGPETQYF.

This chain's CDR3 is CASSMGQGTEAFF. The CDR3, as DNA: TGTGCCAGCAGCATGGGACAGGGGACTGAAGCTTTCTTT. V usage is TRBV4-2 and J usage is TRBJ1-1, with 10 bases identical to TRBD1. Germline V gives CDR1 LGHNA, CDR2 YNFKEQ. The CDR3 is 13 amino acids. The V gene end was trimmed by 5 bases and the J gene end by 5 bases; junction bases not matched to a gene: 2.

The genes are TRBV12-5 and TRBJ2-7, with D hard to call. Deletions cut 4 bases from V and 0 bases from J, with 4 bases between. CDR1 is LGHNT and CDR2 is FRNRAP in the germline V gene. The CDR3 length is 12 residues. The CDR3 loop is CASGSCSYEQYV. CDR3 nucleotides: TGTGCTAGTGGTTCATGCTCCTACGAGCAGTACGTC.

This clone was found once. The rearrangement links TRBV5-1 to TRBJ2-2, with 9 bases identical to TRBD1. J was trimmed by 7 bases and V by 0 bases; bases with no gene match: 7. The CDR3 totals 16 residues. Germline CDR1 reads SGHRS; CDR2 reads YFSETQ. CDR3 in amino acids: CASSLVGTGRFGELFF. As DNA, the CDR3 is TGCGCCAGCAGCTTGGTAGGGACAGGGCGATTCGGGGAGCTGTTTTTT.

The gene calls are TRBV5-1 and TRBJ1-1; the D is unclear. The CDR3 has 18 amino acids. With 0 bases removed from V and 2 bases from J, the gap between germline ends came to 20 bases. Germline V gene sequence: CDR1 SGHRS, CDR2 YFSETQ. The CDR3 here is CASSLAGRKNYENTEAFF. Written as DNA, the CDR3 is TGCGCCAGCAGCTTGGCCGGGAGGAAAAACTATGAAAACACTGAAGCTTTCTTT.

The rearrangement joins TRBV19 to TRBJ1-5, with D possibly TRBD1 on 5 matching bases. The CDR3 has 17 residues. Germline assignment: CDR1 LNHDA and CDR2 SQIVND (reference sequence). V shed 5 bases and J shed 2 bases, with 19 bases lying between them. The DNA of the CDR3 is TGTGCCAGTAGTGTCCGGGACGTCGGGGGTGGCAATCAGCCCCAGCATTTT. The encoded protein is CASSVRDVGGGNQPQHF.

This chain links TRBV9 with TRBJ1-2; tentatively, D is TRBD1 (6 bases). There are 15 residues in the CDR3. The V gene lost 0 bases and the J gene lost 8 bases, with 17 bases spanning the gap. Germline V lookup: CDR1 SGDLS, CDR2 YYNGEE. The CDR3 loop is CASSVATDRSRGYTF. CDR3 DNA: TGTGCCAGCAGCGTAGCTACGGACAGATCAAGGGGCTACACCTTC.

This rearrangement joins TRBV24-1 to TRBJ2-7, with TRBD1 identical over 9 bases. J gave up 7 bases and V 2 bases, and 8 bases lay outside the gene matches. The CDR3 has 15 residues. From germline, CDR1 is KGHDR and CDR2 SFDVKD. CDR3 sequence (DNA): TGTGCCACCAGTGATTCTGGGACAGGGACAGGGGAGCAGTACTTC. Its translation: CATSDSGTGTGEQYF.

V is TRBV6-5 and J is TRBJ1-1; D uncertain. Deletions cut 4 bases from V and 0 bases from J, with 9 bases between. The CDR3 has 14 amino acids. Germline V gene sequence: CDR1 MNHEY, CDR2 SVGAGI. CDR3 protein: CASSLKNMNTEAFF. The CDR3 bases are TGTGCCAGCAGTTTAAAAAACATGAACACTGAAGCTTTCTTT.

The J gene is TRBJ2-3, the V gene TRBV29-1; perhaps TRBD2 as D (7 bases). CDR3 length: 16 residues. CDR1 is SQVTM and CDR2 is ANQGSEA in the germline V gene. Trimming removed 6 bases at V and 0 bases at J, with 19 bases between. The CDR3 region is CSVGGALGTSTDTQYF. The CDR3 region has the DNA TGCAGCGTGGGGGGGGCCCTCGGAACTAGCACAGATACGCAGTATTTT.

The rearrangement links TRBV19 to TRBJ1-5, with D perhaps matching TRBD1 (5 bases). Germline-derived CDR1 and CDR2 are LNHDA and SQIVND (reference sequence). This CDR3 has 12 amino acids. With 3 bases removed from V and 9 bases from J, the gap between germline ends came to 9 bases. The CDR3 sequence: CASSISGGPQHF. The DNA for the CDR3 is TGTGCCAGTAGTATTTCGGGGGGGCCCCAGCATTTT.

The DNA for the CDR3 is TGTGCCTGGAGTGCCCAGGGGGCCTGGGATGAAAAACTGTTTTTT. It is translated as CAWSAQGAWDEKLFF. This chain uses TRBV30 with TRBJ1-4; 8 bases are shared with TRBD1. This CDR3 contains 15 residues. CDR1 and CDR2 from the germline V gene are GTSNPN and SVGIG (reference sequence). Unmatched junction bases numbered 7, after V lost 1 base and J lost 6 bases.

This CDR3 is CASSQEGLGLGTEAFF. Written as DNA, the CDR3 is TGCGCCAGCAGCCAAGAGGGGCTGGGGTTGGGCACTGAAGCTTTCTTT. The chain employs TRBV4-1 and TRBJ1-1; possible D gene TRBD1, 5 bases. The CDR3 covers 16 residues. The V gene lost 0 bases and the J gene lost 4 bases, with 15 bases spanning the gap. Germline V gene lookup returns CDR1 MGHRA and CDR2 YSYEKL.

The V and J genes are TRBV5-6 and TRBJ1-3, with D possibly matching TRBD1 (5 bases). This CDR3 has 19 amino acids. The V end lost 1 base, the J end lost 0 bases, and 20 bases lay between the germline ends. Germline V gene lookup returns CDR1 SGHDT and CDR2 YYEEEE. This chain's CDR3 is CASSLTAGPGLNSGNTIYF. For the CDR3, the DNA is TGTGCCAGCAGCTTGACGGCAGGGCCAGGCTTGAACTCTGGAAACACCATATATTTT.

CDR3 bases: TGTGCCAGCTCACCCACCGCGCGGGGAACGGGAGAGACCCAGTACTTC. Translated, it gives CASSPTARGTGETQYF. This chain uses TRBV18 with TRBJ2-5; D may be TRBD2 (6 bases). Trimming cost V 3 bases and J 4 bases, with 18 bases left between them. Germline CDR1 KGHSH, CDR2 LQKENI. The CDR3 is 16 amino acids.

The chain recombines TRBV4-3 with TRBJ2-3, with D perhaps matching TRBD2 (6 bases). The CDR3 sequence is 15 residues long. Trimming pared 5 bases from V and 5 bases from J, leaving 17 bases between. CDR1 and CDR2 (germline): LGHNA, YSLEER. CDR3 sequence reads: CASSDSGGQGDTQYF. The CDR3 coding sequence is TGCGCCAGCAGCGATAGCGGCGGTCAGGGAGATACGCAGTATTTT.

The chain couples TRBV7-2 to TRBJ2-5; TRBD1 agrees at 7 bases. The length of the CDR3 is 15 residues. The V and J ends lost 1 base and 2 bases, in that order; junction bases with no gene match: 4. Germline assignment: CDR1 SGHTA and CDR2 FQGNSA. CDR3 in amino acids: CASSLGTGQQETQYF. CDR3 nucleotide sequence: TGTGCCAGCAGCTTAGGGACAGGCCAACAAGAGACCCAGTACTTC.